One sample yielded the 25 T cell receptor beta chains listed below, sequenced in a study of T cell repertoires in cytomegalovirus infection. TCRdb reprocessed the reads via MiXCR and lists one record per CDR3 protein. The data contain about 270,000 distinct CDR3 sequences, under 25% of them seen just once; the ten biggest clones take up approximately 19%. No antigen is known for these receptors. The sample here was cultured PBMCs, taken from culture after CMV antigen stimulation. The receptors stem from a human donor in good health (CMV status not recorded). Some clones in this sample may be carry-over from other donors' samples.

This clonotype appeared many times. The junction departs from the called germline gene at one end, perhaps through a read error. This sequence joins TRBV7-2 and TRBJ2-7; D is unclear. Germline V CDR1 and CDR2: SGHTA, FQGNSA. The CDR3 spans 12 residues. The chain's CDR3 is CASSLDLYGQYF. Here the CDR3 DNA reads TGTGCCAGCAGCCTTGACCTCTACGGGCAGTACTTC. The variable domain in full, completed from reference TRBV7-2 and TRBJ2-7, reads GAGVSQSPSNKVTEKGKDVELRCDPISGHTALYWYRQSLGQGLEFLIYFQGNSAPDKSGLPSDRFSAERTGGSVSTLTIQRTQQEDSAVYLCASSLDLYGQYFGPGTRLTVT.

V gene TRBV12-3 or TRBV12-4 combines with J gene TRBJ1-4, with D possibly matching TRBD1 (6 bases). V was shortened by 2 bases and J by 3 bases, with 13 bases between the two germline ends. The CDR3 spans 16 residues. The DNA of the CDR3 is TGTGCCAGCAGTTTAACTCTGGGGGCAGCTAATGAAAAACTGTTTTTT. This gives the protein CASSLTLGAANEKLFF.

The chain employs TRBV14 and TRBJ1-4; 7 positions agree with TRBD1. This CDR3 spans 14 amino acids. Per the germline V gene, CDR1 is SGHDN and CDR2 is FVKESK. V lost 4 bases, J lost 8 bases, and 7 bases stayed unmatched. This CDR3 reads CASSRTGEEEKLFF. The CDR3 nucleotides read TGTGCCAGCAGCCGCACAGGGGAGGAAGAAAAACTGTTTTTT.

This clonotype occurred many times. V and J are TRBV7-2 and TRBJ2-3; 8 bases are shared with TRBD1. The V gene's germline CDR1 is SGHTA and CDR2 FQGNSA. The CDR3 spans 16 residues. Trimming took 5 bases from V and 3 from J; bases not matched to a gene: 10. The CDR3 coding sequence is TGTGCCAGCAGCGAGATGGACAGGGTAACGACAGATACGCAGTATTTT. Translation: CASSEMDRVTTDTQYF.

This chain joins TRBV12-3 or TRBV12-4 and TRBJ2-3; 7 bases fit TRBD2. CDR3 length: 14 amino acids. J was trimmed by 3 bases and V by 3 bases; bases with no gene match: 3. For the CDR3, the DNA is TGTGCCAGCAGTTTTTCGCGGGGGACAGATACGCAGTATTTT. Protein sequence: CASSFSRGTDTQYF.

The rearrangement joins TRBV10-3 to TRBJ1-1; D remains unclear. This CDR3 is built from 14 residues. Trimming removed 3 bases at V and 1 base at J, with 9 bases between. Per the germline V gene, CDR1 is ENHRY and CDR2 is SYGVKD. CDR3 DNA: TGTGCCATCAGTGACGGGGTTCGGAACACTGAAGCTTTCTTT. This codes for CAISDGVRNTEAFF.

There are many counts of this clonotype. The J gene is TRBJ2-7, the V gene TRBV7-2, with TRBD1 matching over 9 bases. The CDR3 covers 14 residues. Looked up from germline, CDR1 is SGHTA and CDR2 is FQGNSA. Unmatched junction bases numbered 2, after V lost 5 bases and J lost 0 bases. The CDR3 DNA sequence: TGTGCCAGCAGCGGACAGGGGCACTCCTACGAGCAGTACTTC. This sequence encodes CASSGQGHSYEQYF.

The CDR3 bases are TGTGCCAGCAGTTACCGGCTAGCGGATCCCTACGAGCAGTACGTC. It is translated as CASSYRLADPYEQYV. J is TRBJ2-7 and V is TRBV6-6; 7 bases align to TRBD2. CDR1 and CDR2 from the germline V gene are MNHNY and SVGAGI (reference sequence). This CDR3 region has 15 residues. The junction had 6 bases not matched to a gene; V was cut back by 2 bases and J by 2 bases.

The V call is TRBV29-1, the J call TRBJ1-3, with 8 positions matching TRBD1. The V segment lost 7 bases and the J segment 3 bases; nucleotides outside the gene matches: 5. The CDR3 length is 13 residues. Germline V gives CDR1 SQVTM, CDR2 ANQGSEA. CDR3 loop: CSGTTGVGNTIYF. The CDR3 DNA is TGCAGCGGTACGACAGGGGTTGGAAACACCATATATTTT.

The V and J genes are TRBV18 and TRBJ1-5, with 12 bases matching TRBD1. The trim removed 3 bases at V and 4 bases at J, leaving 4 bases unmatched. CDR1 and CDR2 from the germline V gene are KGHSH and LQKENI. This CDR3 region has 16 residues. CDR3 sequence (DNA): TGTGCCAGCTCACCTACGGGACAGGGGGCGAATCAGCCCCAGCATTTT. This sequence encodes CASSPTGQGANQPQHF.

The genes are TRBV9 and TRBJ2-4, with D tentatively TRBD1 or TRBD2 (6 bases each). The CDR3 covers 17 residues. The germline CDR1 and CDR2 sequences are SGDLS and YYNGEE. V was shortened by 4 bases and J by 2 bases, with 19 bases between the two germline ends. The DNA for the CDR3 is TGTGCCAGCAGCCTCGAAGGGGGAGGCACCCCCAAAAACATTCAGTACTTC. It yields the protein CASSLEGGGTPKNIQYF.

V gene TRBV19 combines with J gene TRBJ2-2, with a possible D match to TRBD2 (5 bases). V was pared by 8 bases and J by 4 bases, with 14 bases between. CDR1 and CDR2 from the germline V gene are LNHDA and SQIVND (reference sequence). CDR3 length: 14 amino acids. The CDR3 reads CASSFSGSTGELFF. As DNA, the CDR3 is TGTGCCAGTTCATTTTCTGGGAGCACCGGGGAGCTGTTTTTT. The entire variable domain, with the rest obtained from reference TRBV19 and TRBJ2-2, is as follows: DGGITQSPKYLFRKEGQNVTLSCEQNLNHDAMYWYRQDPGQGLRLIYYSQIVNDFQKGDIAEGYSVSREKKESFPLTVTSAQKNPTAFYLCASSFSGSTGELFFGEGSRLTVL.

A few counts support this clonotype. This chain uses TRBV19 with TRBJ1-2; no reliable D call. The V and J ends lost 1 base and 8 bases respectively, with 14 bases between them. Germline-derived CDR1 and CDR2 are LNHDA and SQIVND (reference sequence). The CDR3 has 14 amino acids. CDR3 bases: TGTGCCAGTAGTATAGTAGGCGGTCAGAGGGGCTACACCTTC. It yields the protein CASSIVGGQRGYTF.

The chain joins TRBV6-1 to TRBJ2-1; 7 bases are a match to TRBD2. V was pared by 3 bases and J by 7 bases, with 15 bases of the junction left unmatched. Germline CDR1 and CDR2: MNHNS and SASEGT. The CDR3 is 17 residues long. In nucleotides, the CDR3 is TGTGCCAGCAGTGAGGCCCCCCCACCGACTAGCTATAATGAGCAGTTCTTC. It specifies CASSEAPPPTSYNEQFF.

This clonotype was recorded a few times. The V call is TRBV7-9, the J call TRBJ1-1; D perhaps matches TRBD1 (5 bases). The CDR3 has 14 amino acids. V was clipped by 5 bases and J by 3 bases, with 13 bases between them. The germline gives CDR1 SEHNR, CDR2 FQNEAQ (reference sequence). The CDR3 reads CASSPQGIDTEAFF. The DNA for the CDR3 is TGTGCCAGCAGCCCCCAGGGCATAGACACTGAAGCTTTCTTT.

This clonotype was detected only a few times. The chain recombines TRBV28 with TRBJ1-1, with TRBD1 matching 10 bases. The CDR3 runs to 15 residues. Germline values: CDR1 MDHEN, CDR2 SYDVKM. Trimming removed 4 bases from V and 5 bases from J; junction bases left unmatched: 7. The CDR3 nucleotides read TGTGCCAGCAGTTCAACCGGGACAGGGGTAACTGAAGCTTTCTTT. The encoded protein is CASSSTGTGVTEAFF.

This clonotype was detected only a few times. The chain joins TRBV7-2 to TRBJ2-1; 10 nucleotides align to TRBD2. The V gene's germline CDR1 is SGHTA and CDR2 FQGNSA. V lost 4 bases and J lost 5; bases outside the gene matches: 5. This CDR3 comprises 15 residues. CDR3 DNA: TGTGCCAGCAGCTCCACTAGCGGGACCCACAATGAGCAGTTCTTC. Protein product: CASSSTSGTHNEQFF.

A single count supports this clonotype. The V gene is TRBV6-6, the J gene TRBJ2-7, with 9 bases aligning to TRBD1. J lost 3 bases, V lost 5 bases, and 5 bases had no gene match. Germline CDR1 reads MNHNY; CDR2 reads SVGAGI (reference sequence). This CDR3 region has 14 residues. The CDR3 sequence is CASSGRDRDYEQYF. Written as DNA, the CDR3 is TGTGCCAGCAGTGGCCGGGACAGGGACTACGAGCAGTACTTC.

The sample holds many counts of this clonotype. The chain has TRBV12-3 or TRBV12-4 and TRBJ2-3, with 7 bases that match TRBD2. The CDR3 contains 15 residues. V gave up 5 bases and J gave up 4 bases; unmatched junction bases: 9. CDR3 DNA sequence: TGTGCCAGCAGTACCCGGGACTATTCGGCAGATACGCAGTATTTT. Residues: CASSTRDYSADTQYF.

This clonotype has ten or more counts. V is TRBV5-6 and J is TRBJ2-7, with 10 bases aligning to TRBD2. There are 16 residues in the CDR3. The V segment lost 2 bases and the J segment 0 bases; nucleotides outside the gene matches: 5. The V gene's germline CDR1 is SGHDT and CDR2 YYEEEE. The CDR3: CASSFRTSGYSYEQYF. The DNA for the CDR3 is TGTGCCAGCAGCTTCCGGACTAGCGGTTACTCCTACGAGCAGTACTTC.

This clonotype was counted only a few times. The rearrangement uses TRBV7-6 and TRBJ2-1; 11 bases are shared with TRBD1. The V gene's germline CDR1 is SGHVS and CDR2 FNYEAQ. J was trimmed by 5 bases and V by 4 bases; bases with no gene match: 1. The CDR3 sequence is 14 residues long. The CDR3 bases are TGTGCCAGCAGCTCGGGACAGGGGGACAATGAGCAGTTCTTC. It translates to CASSSGQGDNEQFF.

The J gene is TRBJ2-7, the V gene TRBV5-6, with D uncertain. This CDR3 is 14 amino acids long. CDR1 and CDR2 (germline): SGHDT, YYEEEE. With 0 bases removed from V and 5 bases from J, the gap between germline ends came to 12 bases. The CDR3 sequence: CASSLGQPQHEQYF. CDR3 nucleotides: TGTGCCAGCAGCTTGGGGCAGCCCCAACACGAGCAGTACTTC.

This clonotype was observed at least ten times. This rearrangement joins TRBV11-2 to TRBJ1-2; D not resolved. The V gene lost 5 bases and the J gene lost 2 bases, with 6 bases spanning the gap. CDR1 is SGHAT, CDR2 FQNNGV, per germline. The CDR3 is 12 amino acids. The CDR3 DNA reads TGTGCCAGCAGCCCCGGAAACTATGGCTACACCTTC. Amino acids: CASSPGNYGYTF.

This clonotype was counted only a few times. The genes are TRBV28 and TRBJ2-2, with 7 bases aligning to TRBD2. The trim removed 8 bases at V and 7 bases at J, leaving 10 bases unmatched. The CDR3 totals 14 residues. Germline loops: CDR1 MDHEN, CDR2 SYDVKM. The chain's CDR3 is CASGGTIGVGELFF. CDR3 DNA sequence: TGTGCCAGCGGCGGGACTATCGGGGTCGGGGAGCTGTTTTTT. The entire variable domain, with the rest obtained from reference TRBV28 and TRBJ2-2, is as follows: DVKVTQSSRYLVKRTGEKVFLECVQDMDHENMFWYRQDPGLGLRLIYFSYDVKMKEKGDIPEGYSVSREKKERFSLILESASTNQTSMYLCASGGTIGVGELFFGEGSRLTVL.

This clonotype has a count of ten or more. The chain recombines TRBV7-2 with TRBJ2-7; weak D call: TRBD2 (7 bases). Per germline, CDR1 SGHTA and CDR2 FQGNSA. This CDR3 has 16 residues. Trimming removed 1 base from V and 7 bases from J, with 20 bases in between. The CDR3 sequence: CASSLVGGTSTQEQYV. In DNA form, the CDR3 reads TGTGCCAGCAGCTTAGTCGGGGGGACATCAACCCAAGAGCAGTACGTC.